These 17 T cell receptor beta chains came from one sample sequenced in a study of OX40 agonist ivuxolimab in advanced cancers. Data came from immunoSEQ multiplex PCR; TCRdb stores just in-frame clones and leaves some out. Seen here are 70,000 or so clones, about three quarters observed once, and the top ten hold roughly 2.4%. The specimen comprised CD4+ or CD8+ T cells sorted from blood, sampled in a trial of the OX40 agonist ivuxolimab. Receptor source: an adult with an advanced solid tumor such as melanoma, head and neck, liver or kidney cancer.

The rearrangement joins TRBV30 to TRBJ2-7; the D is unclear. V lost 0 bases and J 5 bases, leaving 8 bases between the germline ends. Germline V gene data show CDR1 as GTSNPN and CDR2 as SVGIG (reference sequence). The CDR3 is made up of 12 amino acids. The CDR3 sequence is CAWSVQRDEQYF. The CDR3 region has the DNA TGTGCCTGGAGTGTACAAAGGGACGAGCAGTACTTC.

The CDR3 loop is CASSLHDPSSYEQYF. In nucleotides, the CDR3 is TGTGCCAGCAGCCTTCATGATCCGTCCTCCTACGAGCAGTACTTC. The V call is TRBV6-1, the J call TRBJ2-7; D call uncertain. With 6 bases removed from V and 0 bases from J, the gap between germline ends came to 15 bases. Germline CDR1 and CDR2: MNHNS and SASEGT. The CDR3 is made up of 15 amino acids.

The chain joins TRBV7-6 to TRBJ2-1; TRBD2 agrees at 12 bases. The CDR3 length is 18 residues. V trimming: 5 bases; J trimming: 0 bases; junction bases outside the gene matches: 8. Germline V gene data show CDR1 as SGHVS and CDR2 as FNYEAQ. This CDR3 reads CASSAGLAGYSSYNEQFF. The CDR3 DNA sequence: TGTGCCAGCAGCGCAGGACTAGCGGGGTATAGCTCCTACAATGAGCAGTTCTTC.

CDR3 nucleotide sequence: TGTGCCAGCAGCTGGCAGGTATCTGAAGCTTTCTTT. It codes for CASSWQVSEAFF. V usage is TRBV11-2 and J usage is TRBJ1-1; D gene uncertain. The germline V and J ends were trimmed by 4 bases and 6 bases, with 9 bases remaining between them. Germline values: CDR1 SGHAT, CDR2 FQNNGV. The CDR3 spans 12 residues.

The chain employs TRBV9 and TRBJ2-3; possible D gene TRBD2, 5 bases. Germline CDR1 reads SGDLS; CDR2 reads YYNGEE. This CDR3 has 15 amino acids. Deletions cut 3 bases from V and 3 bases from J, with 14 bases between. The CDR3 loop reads CASSAQLVGTDTQYF. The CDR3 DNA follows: TGTGCCAGCAGCGCACAACTAGTTGGTACAGATACGCAGTATTTT. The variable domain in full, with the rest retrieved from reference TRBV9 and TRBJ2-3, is DSGVTQTPKHLITATGQRVTLRCSPRSGDLSVYWYQQSLDQGLQFLIQYYNGEERAKGNILERFSAQQFPDLHSELNLSSLELGDSALYFCASSAQLVGTDTQYFGPGTRLTVL.

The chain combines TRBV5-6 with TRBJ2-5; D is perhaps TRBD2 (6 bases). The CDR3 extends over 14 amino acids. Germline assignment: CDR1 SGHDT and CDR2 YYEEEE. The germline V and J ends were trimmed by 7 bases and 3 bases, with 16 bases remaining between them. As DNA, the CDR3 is TGTGCCAGCTCGTGGAGGGACGGAGAAGAGACCCAGTACTTC. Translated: CASSWRDGEETQYF.

The CDR3 bases are TGTGCCAGCAGCCGGGACAGGGTGGGTGAAGCTTTCTTT. Translation: CASSRDRVGEAFF. V gene TRBV14 combines with J gene TRBJ1-1, with 9 bases matching TRBD1. CDR1 SGHDN and CDR2 FVKESK come from the germline V gene. Trimming at V came to 4 bases and at J to 7 bases, leaving 4 bases not matched to a gene. This CDR3 region has 13 residues.

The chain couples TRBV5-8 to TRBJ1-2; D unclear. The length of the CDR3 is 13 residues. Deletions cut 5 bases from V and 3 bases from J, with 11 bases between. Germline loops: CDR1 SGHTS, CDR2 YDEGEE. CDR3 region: CASSSARDYGYTF. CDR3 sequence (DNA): TGTGCCAGCAGTTCCGCTAGGGACTATGGCTACACCTTC.

CDR3 sequence: CASRKWGSYNEQFF. The CDR3 nucleotides read TGTGCCAGCCGGAAGTGGGGTTCCTACAATGAGCAGTTCTTC. This chain joins TRBV27 and TRBJ2-1; D is unclear. Trimming removed 8 bases at V and 1 base at J, with 12 bases between. Germline V gene data show CDR1 as MNHEY and CDR2 as SMNVEV (reference sequence). The CDR3 extends over 14 amino acids.

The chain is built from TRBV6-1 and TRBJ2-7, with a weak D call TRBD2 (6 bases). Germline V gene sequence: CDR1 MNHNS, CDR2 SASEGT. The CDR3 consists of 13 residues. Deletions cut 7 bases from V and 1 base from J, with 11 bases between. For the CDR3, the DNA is TGTGCCAGCAAATGGGACTCGTCCTACGAGCAGTACTTC. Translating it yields CASKWDSSYEQYF.

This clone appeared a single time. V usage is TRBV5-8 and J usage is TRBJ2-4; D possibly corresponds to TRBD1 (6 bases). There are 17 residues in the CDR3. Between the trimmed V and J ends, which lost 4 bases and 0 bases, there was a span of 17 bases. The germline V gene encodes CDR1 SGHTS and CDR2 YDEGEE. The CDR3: CASSLRAGDLAKNIQYF. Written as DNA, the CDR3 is TGTGCCAGCAGCCTCAGGGCAGGGGATCTAGCCAAAAACATTCAGTACTTC.

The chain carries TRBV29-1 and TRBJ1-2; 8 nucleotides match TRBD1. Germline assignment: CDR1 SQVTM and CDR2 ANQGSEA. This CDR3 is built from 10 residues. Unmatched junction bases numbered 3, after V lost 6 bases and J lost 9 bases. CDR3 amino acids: CSVDRDSYTF. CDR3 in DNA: TGCAGCGTGGACAGGGATAGCTACACCTTC. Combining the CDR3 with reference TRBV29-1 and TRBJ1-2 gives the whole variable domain SAVISQKPSRDICQRGTSLTIQCQVDSQVTMMFWYRQQPGQSLTLIATANQGSEATYESGFVIDKFPISRPNLTFSTLTVSNMSPEDSSIYLCSVDRDSYTFGSGTRLTVV.

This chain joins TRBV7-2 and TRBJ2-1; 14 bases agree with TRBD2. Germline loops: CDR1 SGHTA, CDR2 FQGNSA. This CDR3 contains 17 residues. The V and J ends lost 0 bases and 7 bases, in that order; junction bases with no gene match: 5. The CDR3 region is CASSLATSGGARNEQFF. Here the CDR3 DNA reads TGTGCCAGCAGCTTAGCGACTAGCGGGGGGGCACGGAATGAGCAGTTCTTC.

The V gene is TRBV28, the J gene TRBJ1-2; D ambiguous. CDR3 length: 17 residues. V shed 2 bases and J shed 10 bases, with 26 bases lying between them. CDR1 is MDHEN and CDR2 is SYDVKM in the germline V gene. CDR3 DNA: TGTGCCAGCAGTTTAATAGGTCTGGACCGCGGGCTGCATGACTACACCTTC. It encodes CASSLIGLDRGLHDYTF.

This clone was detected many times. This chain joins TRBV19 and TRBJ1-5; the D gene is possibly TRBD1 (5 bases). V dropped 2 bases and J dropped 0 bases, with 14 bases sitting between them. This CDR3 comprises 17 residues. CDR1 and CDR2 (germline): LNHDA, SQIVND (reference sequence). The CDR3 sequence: CASSIQLGAYSNQPQHF. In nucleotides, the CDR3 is TGTGCCAGTAGTATACAACTAGGGGCTTATAGCAATCAGCCCCAGCATTTT.

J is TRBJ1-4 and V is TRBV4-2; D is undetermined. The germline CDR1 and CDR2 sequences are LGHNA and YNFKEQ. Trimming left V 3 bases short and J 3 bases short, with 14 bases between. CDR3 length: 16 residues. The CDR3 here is CASSHASSGSNEKLFF. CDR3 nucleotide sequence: TGTGCCAGCAGCCATGCCAGTAGCGGATCTAATGAAAAACTGTTTTTT.

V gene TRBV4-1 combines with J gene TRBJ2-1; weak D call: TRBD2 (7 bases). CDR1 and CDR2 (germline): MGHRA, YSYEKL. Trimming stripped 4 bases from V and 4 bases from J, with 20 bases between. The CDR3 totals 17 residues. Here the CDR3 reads CASSPRGGVSVYNEQFF. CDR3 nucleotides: TGCGCCAGCAGCCCCCGAGGGGGGGTTTCGGTTTACAATGAGCAGTTCTTC.